This T cell receptor beta chain was obtained from a study of cytomegalovirus exposure and HLA in healthy donors. Study in general: Membership in the Caucasian-associated ancestry cluster was found for around 81% of around 380 genotyped donors.

V was pared by 6 bases and J by 8 bases, with 5 bases of the junction left unmatched. Germline V lookup: CDR1 ENHRY, CDR2 SYGVKD. The CDR3 is 14 amino acids. Points on this clone: No antigen is known for it.

Regarding the study as a whole: Highest at DRB1 and lowest at HLA-C, TCR association rates differed among HLA loci in a later analysis.

60 Vbeta and 13 Jbeta primers were used in PCR. TCRdb's table, derived via immunoSEQ multiplex PCR, lists solely in-frame clones and lacks some. The table includes around 110,000 clones, around three quarters detected once. Healthy bone marrow donors formed the donor group. This chain uses TRBV10-3 with TRBJ2-1, with TRBD2 matching over 12 bases. The sample comprised PBMCs. The clonotype originates from a man aged 25 to 40 in good health and CMV-seropositive. The CDR3 nucleotides are TGTGCCATCAGCACTAGACTAGCGGGAGATGAGCAGTTCTTC. Its translation: CAISTRLAGDEQFF.